The entry below describes one TCR beta chain. CDR1 is KGHSH, CDR2 LQKENI, per germline. Losses at the gene ends were 2 bases for V and 5 bases for J; bases not matched to a gene: 8. CDR3 length: 15 residues. The record originates from a study of shared clonotypes between healthy human individuals. Negatively enriched CD4+ T cells were divided by CD45RA into naive and memory. Profiled with immunoSEQ multiplex PCR; TCRdb holds only in-frame clones, not every one. The profile covers 2 million to 2.5 million clones, with approximately 90% appearing a single time and approximately 0.41% taken by the ten largest.

The chain uses TRBV18 and TRBJ2-5; 7 bases fit TRBD2. The sequence was obtained from a man between 18 and 35 years old in good health. Some clones in this sample may be carry-over from other donors' samples. Sequenced sample: naive CD4+ T cells from PBMCs. Subset noted: CD45RA+ positively selected. The CDR3 loop is CASSPTAGAPETQYF. The CDR3 coding sequence is TGTGCCAGCTCACCAACGGCGGGAGCGCCGGAGACCCAGTACTTC.